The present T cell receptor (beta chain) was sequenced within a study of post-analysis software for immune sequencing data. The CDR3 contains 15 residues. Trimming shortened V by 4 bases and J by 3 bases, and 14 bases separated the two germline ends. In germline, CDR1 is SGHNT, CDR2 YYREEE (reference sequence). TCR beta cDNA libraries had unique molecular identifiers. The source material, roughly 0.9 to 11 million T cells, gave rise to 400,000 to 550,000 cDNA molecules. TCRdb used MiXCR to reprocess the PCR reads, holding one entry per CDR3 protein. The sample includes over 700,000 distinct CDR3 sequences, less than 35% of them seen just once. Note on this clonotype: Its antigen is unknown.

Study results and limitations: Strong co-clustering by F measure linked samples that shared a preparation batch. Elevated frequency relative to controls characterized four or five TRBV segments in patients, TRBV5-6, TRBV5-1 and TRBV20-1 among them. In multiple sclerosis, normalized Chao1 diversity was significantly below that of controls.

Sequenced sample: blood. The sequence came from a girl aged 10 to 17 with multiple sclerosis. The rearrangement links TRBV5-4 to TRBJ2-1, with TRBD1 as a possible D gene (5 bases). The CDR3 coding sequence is TGTGCCAGCAGCCCATCTACAGGAAACTACAATGAGCAGTTCTTC. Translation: CASSPSTGNYNEQFF.